The rows below give T cell receptor beta chains drawn from one sample of a study of T cells after yellow fever vaccination. Each CDR3 protein gets one entry after TCRdb re-called the 5' RACE reads with MiXCR. The sample lists around 250,000 distinct CDR3 sequences, 6.9% seen once, with about 0.9% in the top ten. Sequenced material: CD4+ T cells sorted from PBMCs, taken 15 days after the yellow fever booster vaccination. The receptors were gathered from a man under 40 who received the YFV17D yellow fever vaccine. The CDR3 runs from the conserved cysteine through the conserved F or W.

J | V | CDR3
TRBJ2-7 | TRBV27 | CASRPSGRAYEQYF
TRBJ2-3 | TRBV5-1 | CASSLASGSGSDTQYF
TRBJ2-6 | TRBV5-1 | CASIDSGANVLTF
TRBJ2-1 | TRBV7-8 | CASGARGLAGIEQFF
TRBJ1-1 | TRBV7-8 | CASSFWGTGYTEAFF
TRBJ2-1 | TRBV27 | CASSSRGKGREQFF
TRBJ1-4 | TRBV30 | CAWSARRGVTNEKLFF
TRBJ1-4 | TRBV20-1 | CSARIGVEREKLFF
TRBJ2-1 | TRBV15 | CATSRWNSTNEQFF
TRBJ2-3 | TRBV19 | CASSTDPPAASTDTQYF
TRBJ2-3 | TRBV20-1 | CSAIIRASGTDTQYF
TRBJ2-1 | TRBV7-8 | CASSSRQVQFF
TRBJ2-7 | TRBV12-3/TRBV12-4 | CASSRCRGADEQYF
TRBJ2-7 | TRBV4-2 | CASSQASRGNYEQYF
TRBJ2-1 | TRBV7-9 | CASSQGLAGLNEQFF
TRBJ2-2 | TRBV7-8 | CASSPPAGELFF
TRBJ2-1 | TRBV12-3/TRBV12-4 | CASSSEGVGYQFF
TRBJ2-2 | TRBV25-1 | CASSDLPGQGTGELFF
TRBJ2-3 | TRBV6-2/TRBV6-3 | CASRRPGDRPDTQYF
TRBJ2-7 | TRBV12-3/TRBV12-4 | CASRAREKGEQYF
TRBJ2-7 | TRBV7-8 | CASSLSQGHYYEQYF
TRBJ2-2 | TRBV7-6 | CASSQNLAGVPGELFF
TRBJ2-1 | TRBV5-1 | CASSLGSFYNEQFF
TRBJ2-6 | TRBV5-1 | CASSLSGTGIYSGANVLTF
TRBJ1-1 | TRBV12-3/TRBV12-4 | CASSLPGSMNTEAFF
TRBJ1-1 | TRBV18 | CASSPSRDTEAFF
TRBJ2-1 | TRBV6-1 | CASSKWGQGDNEQFF
TRBJ2-3 | TRBV6-5 | CASSYSQGQNTDTQYF
TRBJ1-2 | TRBV25-1 | CASRDTDYGYTF
TRBJ2-7 | TRBV7-2 | CASSFSGVSYEQYF
TRBJ2-3 | TRBV7-2 | CASRSPGGTQYF
TRBJ1-6 | TRBV20-1 | CCASSPGQAIYSPLHF
TRBJ2-7 | TRBV7-9 | CASSFRQGPYEQYF
TRBJ2-1 | TRBV5-5 | CASSLSFGAYNEQFF
TRBJ2-7 | TRBV29-1 | CSVGGLPNEQYF
TRBJ1-2 | TRBV5-6 | CASSRGTNYGYTF
TRBJ1-1 | TRBV6-6 | CAITTGRNTEAFF
TRBJ2-1 | TRBV27 | CASSLSIIRRARNEQFF